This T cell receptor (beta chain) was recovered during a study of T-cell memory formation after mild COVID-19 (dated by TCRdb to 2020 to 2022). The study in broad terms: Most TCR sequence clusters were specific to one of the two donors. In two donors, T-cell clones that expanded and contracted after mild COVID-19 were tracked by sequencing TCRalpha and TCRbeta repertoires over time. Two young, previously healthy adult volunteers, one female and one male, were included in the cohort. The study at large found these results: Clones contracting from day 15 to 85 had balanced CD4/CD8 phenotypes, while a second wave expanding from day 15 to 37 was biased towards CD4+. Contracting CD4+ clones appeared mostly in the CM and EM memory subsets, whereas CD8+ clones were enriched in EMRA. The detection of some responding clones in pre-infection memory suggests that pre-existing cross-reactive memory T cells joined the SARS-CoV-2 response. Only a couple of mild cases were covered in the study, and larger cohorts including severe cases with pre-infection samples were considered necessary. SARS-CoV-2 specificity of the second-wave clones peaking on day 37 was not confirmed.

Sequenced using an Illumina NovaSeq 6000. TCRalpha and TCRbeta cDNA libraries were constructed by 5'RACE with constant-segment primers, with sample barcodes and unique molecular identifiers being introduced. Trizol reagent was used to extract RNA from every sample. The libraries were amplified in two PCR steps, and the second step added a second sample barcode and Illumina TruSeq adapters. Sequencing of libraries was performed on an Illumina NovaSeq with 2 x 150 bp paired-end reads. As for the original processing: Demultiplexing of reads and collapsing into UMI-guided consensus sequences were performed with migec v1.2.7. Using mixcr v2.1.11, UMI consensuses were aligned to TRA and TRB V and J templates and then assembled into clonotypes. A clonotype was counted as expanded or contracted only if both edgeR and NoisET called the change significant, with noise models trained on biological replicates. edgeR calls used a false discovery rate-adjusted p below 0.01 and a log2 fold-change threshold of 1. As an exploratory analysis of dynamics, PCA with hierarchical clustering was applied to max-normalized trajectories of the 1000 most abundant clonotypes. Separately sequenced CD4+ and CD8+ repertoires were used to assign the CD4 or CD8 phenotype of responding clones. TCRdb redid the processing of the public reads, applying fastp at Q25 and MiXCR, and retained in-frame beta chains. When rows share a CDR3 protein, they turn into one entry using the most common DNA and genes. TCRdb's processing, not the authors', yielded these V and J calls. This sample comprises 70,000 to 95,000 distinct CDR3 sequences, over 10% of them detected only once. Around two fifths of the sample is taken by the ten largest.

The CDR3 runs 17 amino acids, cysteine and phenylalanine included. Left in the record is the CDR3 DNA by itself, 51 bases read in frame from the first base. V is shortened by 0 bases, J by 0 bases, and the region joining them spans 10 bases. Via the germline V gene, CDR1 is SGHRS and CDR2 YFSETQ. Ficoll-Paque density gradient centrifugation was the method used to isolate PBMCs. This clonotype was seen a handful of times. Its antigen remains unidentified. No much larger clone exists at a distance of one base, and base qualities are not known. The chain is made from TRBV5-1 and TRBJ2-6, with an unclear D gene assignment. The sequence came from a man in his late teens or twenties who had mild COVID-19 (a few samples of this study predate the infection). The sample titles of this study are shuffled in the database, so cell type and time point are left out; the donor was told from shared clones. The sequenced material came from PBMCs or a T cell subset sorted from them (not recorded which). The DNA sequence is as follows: TGCGCCAGCAGCTTGGAGAGTCTTGCCTCTGGGGCCAACGTCCTGACTTTC. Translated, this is CASSLESLASGANVLTF.